Shown below are 31 T cell receptor beta chains from a single sample sequenced in a study of blood T cells in healthy people across ages. A sample-barcoded 5' primer and a J-beta primer mix were used in a second PCR of about 7 to 11 cycles. TCRdb re-called the 5' RACE reads with MiXCR, one entry per CDR3 protein. This sample has 850,000 to 1,300,000 distinct CDR3 sequences; 35% to 55% occur once, and the top ten carry about 19%. Sequencing was carried out using blood. The receptors originated from a woman aged 55-69 years in good health.

This clonotype appeared many times. A much larger clone lies a single base off, so this may be a read error. DNA for the CDR3: TGCAGTGCTAGAGATCTGACTAGCGAGCAGTACTTC. The encoded protein is CSARDLTSEQYF. This chain links TRBV20-1 with TRBJ2-5; tentative D call: TRBD2 (6 bases). The DNA end is a closer match to TRBJ2-7, so the J assignment may be wrong. The germline V gene has CDR1 DFQATT and CDR2 SNEGSKA (reference sequence). This CDR3 has 12 amino acids.

V is TRBV7-7 and J is TRBJ2-1, with D perhaps matching TRBD2 (6 bases). The germline V and J ends were trimmed by 4 bases and 10 bases, with 17 bases remaining between them. Per germline, CDR1 SSHAT and CDR2 FNYEAQ (reference sequence). CDR3 length: 14 residues. The CDR3 sequence is CASSWRDGVGEQFF. The CDR3 region has the DNA TGTGCCAGCAGCTGGAGGGACGGAGTGGGCGAGCAGTTCTTC.

The chain recombines TRBV4-1 with TRBJ2-4, with D perhaps matching TRBD2 (5 bases). The J call may be mistaken, given a closer DNA end match to TRBJ2-5. The CDR3 runs 16 residues. Germline values: CDR1 MGHRA, CDR2 YSYEKL. In DNA form, the CDR3 reads TGCGCCAGCAGCCAAGATCCGAGACTCACAAGCGGGACCCAGTACTTC. Amino acid sequence: CASSQDPRLTSGTQYF.

This clonotype was detected only a few times. The chain couples TRBV24-1 to TRBJ2-3; D is uncertain. CDR3 length equals 12 residues. Between the trimmed V and J ends, which lost 4 bases and 2 bases, there was a span of 3 bases. Per germline, CDR1 KGHDR and CDR2 SFDVKD. The CDR3 here is CATSEDTDTQYF. The CDR3, as DNA: TGTGCCACCAGTGAAGACACAGATACGCAGTATTTT.

Notes on this clonotype: A much more abundant neighbour one base away suggests this may be a read error. The rearrangement joins TRBV9 to TRBJ2-5; 8 bases match TRBD2. The CDR3 has 12 amino acids. Germline assignment: CDR1 SGDLS and CDR2 YYNGEE. The CDR3 DNA follows: TGTGTCAGCAGCGTAGATAGCGGGGCGCAGTACTTC. Translated, it gives CVSSVDSGAQYF.

The chain carries TRBV3-1 and TRBJ2-1, with 16 bases aligning to TRBD2. J lost 10 bases, V lost 4 bases, and 7 bases had no gene match. This CDR3 has 16 amino acids. Per germline, CDR1 LGHDT and CDR2 YNNKEL (reference sequence). CDR3: CASSRGLAGGAREQFF. The CDR3 DNA sequence: TGTGCCAGCAGCCGGGGACTAGCGGGAGGGGCGAGGGAGCAGTTCTTC.

The chain recombines TRBV9 with TRBJ2-5; TRBD1 matches 7 bases. The ends lost 4 bases at V and 5 bases at J; junction bases unmatched: 11. Per the germline V gene, CDR1 is SGDLS and CDR2 is YYNGEE. The CDR3 covers 15 residues. CDR3 region: CASSPRQGLGETQYF. The CDR3 DNA is TGTGCCAGCAGCCCCAGACAGGGCCTAGGGGAGACCCAGTACTTC.

This chain links TRBV5-6 with TRBJ2-3; no reliable D call. Per germline, CDR1 SGHDT and CDR2 YYEEEE. The CDR3 contains 16 residues. V lost 0 bases and J lost 5, with 16 bases in between. This CDR3 reads CASSLVKAVLGDTQYF. CDR3 coding DNA: TGTGCCAGCAGCTTGGTTAAGGCAGTACTCGGAGATACGCAGTATTTT. The full variable domain, completed using reference TRBV5-6 and TRBJ2-3, is DAGVTQSPTHLIKTRGQQVTLRCSPKSGHDTVSWYQQALGQGPQFIFQYYEEEERQRGNFPDRFSGHQFPNYSSELNVNALLLGDSALYLCASSLVKAVLGDTQYFGPGTRLTVL.

The chain recombines TRBV6-6 with TRBJ1-6, with a weak D call TRBD1 (6 bases). The CDR3 contains 13 residues. CDR1 is MNHNY and CDR2 is SVGAGI in the germline V gene (reference sequence). V was cut by 8 bases and J by 10 bases, with 15 bases left in between. As DNA, the CDR3 is TGTGCCAGCGGATGGGGGGGGCAATCACCCCTCCACTTT. Translated, it gives CASGWGGQSPLHF.

The rearrangement joins TRBV7-9 to TRBJ1-2; TRBD1 aligns across 9 bases. The CDR3 is 16 amino acids. Germline lookup yields CDR1 SEHNR and CDR2 FQNEAQ (reference sequence). Germline trimming cut 5 bases from V and 4 bases from J; bases unmatched to any gene: 11. CDR3 in amino acids: CASSRTGARGPYGYTF. CDR3 in DNA: TGTGCCAGCAGCCGGACAGGGGCGAGAGGGCCCTATGGCTACACCTTC.

The chain couples TRBV7-3 to TRBJ2-5, with D possibly being TRBD1 or TRBD2 (8 bases each). V dropped 4 bases and J dropped 4 bases, with 25 bases sitting between them. The CDR3 has 18 amino acids. Germline assignment: CDR1 SGHTA and CDR2 FQGTGA. The CDR3 loop is CASSSRQGLGSGIETQYF. The CDR3 region has the DNA TGTGCCAGCAGCTCTAGACAGGGGCTCGGTAGCGGGATAGAGACCCAGTACTTC.

The V gene is TRBV20-1, the J gene TRBJ1-5, with D unclear. Trimming took off 1 base at V and 2 bases at J, with 18 bases between the two ends. The germline V gene encodes CDR1 DFQATT and CDR2 SNEGSKA (reference sequence). The CDR3 spans 17 residues. CDR3 sequence (DNA): TGCAGTGCTAGAGGTTTCGACCCGGCTATAGGCAATCAGCCCCAGCATTTT. Protein: CSARGFDPAIGNQPQHF.

This clonotype appeared a few times. The genes are TRBV29-1 and TRBJ1-2; TRBD1 aligns across 7 bases. The CDR3 totals 14 residues. V shed 4 bases and J 7 bases; nucleotides not matched to a gene: 12. Germline-derived CDR1 and CDR2 are SQVTM and ANQGSEA. CDR3 region: CSVALLEGAGGYTF. The CDR3 bases are TGCAGCGTTGCCCTCCTTGAGGGGGCTGGTGGCTACACCTTC.

This clonotype showed up many times. CDR3 in DNA: TGTGCCAGCAACCCAACTAGCGGGAGTTTTCATGAGCAGTTCTTC. Translating gives CASNPTSGSFHEQFF. V is TRBV27 and J is TRBJ2-1, with TRBD2 matching over 11 bases. CDR3 size: 15 residues. Germline V gives CDR1 MNHEY, CDR2 SMNVEV (reference sequence). Losses at the gene ends were 7 bases for V and 8 bases for J; bases not matched to a gene: 10.

The CDR3 reads CSVEGPGTTNIQYF. In DNA form, the CDR3 reads TGCAGCGTTGAAGGGCCAGGGACAACAAACATTCAGTACTTC. The rearrangement uses TRBV29-1 and TRBJ2-4, with D perhaps matching TRBD1 (6 bases). The CDR3 is 14 amino acids. The V end was cut by 1 base, the J end by 6 bases, with 13 bases between. Germline CDR1 is SQVTM and CDR2 is ANQGSEA.

The rearrangement links TRBV5-5 to TRBJ2-1; D remains unclear. Germline V gene sequence: CDR1 SGHKS, CDR2 YYEKEE (reference sequence). The CDR3 sequence is 11 residues long. Trimming pared 0 bases from V and 8 bases from J, leaving 3 bases between. The CDR3, as DNA: TGTGCCAGCAGCTTGGAATATGAGCAGTTCTTC. Protein product: CASSLEYEQFF.

The sample holds one count of this clonotype. A much more abundant neighbour one base away suggests this may be a read error. This chain joins TRBV29-1 and TRBJ2-7; TRBD2 aligns across 7 bases. CDR3 length equals 12 residues. Per the germline V gene, CDR1 is SQVTM and CDR2 is ANQGSEA. This CDR3 reads CSVVGTTYKQYF. The CDR3 DNA sequence: TGCAGCGTCGTAGGGACTACCTACAAGCAGTACTTC.

The chain is built from TRBV12-3 or TRBV12-4 and TRBJ2-7, with 12 bases that match TRBD2. The CDR3 covers 17 residues. V was pared by 5 bases and J by 6 bases, with 14 bases of the junction left unmatched. The CDR3 sequence is CASSTLDRGLAGVEQYF. The CDR3 DNA sequence: TGTGCCAGCAGTACCTTGGACCGGGGACTAGCGGGTGTCGAGCAGTACTTC.

This clonotype was counted a single time. The rearrangement links TRBV5-1 to TRBJ2-7, with D perhaps given as TRBD1 or TRBD2 (5 bases each). Germline V gene lookup returns CDR1 SGHRS and CDR2 YFSETQ. This CDR3 region has 15 residues. Trimming stripped 4 bases from V and 7 bases from J, with 21 bases between. CDR3 sequence: CASSPGTGNLREQYF. Here the CDR3 DNA reads TGCGCCAGCAGCCCCGGGACGGGGAATCTACGGGAGCAGTACTTC.

The rearrangement joins TRBV12-3 or TRBV12-4 to TRBJ2-1; a weak D match, TRBD2 (5 bases). V was cut by 1 base and J by 3 bases, with 16 bases left in between. The CDR3 totals 17 residues. DNA of the CDR3: TGTGCCAGCAGTTTAGAGATCTGGAGCGGAGGCTACAATGAGCAGTTCTTC. This translates into CASSLEIWSGGYNEQFF.

Notes on this clonotype: Germline is not matched at one junction end, which may reflect a read error. This chain uses TRBV5-1 with TRBJ2-3; a weak D match, TRBD1 (6 bases). CDR1 is SGHRS and CDR2 is YFSETQ in the germline V gene. The CDR3 consists of 12 residues. The CDR3 nucleotides read TGCGCCGGCAGCCCCGAAGGGGGTACGCAGTATTTT. As protein: CAGSPEGGTQYF.

This chain joins TRBV6-2 or TRBV6-3 and TRBJ2-5, with TRBD1 matching over 8 bases. J was trimmed by 4 bases and V by 6 bases; bases with no gene match: 7. This CDR3 is built from 14 residues. Germline assignment: CDR1 MNHEY and CDR2 SVGEGT. The CDR3: CASSRGQALETQYF. The CDR3 DNA sequence: TGTGCCAGCAGCCGGGGACAGGCCTTAGAGACCCAGTACTTC.

This clonotype was observed a few times. The chain is built from TRBV4-2 and TRBJ2-1; TRBD2 aligns across 9 bases. The V gene end was trimmed by 3 bases and the J gene end by 8 bases; junction bases not matched to a gene: 11. This CDR3 spans 16 amino acids. Germline CDR1 LGHNA, CDR2 YNFKEQ. CDR3 nucleotides: TGTGCCAGCAGCCACCTCGGGGCGGGAGGGCATTATGAGCAGTTCTTC. It codes for CASSHLGAGGHYEQFF.

This clonotype has a single count. The chain has TRBV20-1 and TRBJ2-3, with TRBD1 identical over 7 bases. The V gene end was trimmed by 7 bases and the J gene end by 1 base; junction bases not matched to a gene: 8. The germline gives CDR1 DFQATT, CDR2 SNEGSKA (reference sequence). This CDR3 is 14 amino acids long. The CDR3 loop reads CSVNQGVGTDTQYF. In DNA, the CDR3 is TGCAGTGTTAATCAGGGGGTGGGCACAGATACGCAGTATTTT.

This chain connects TRBV30 to TRBJ2-7; no firm D call. V lost 8 bases to trimming and J lost 5 bases, with 22 bases between them. The CDR3 runs 14 residues. From germline, CDR1 is GTSNPN and CDR2 SVGIG (reference sequence). In DNA form, the CDR3 reads TGTGCCCGGAACAGTAACTCGGCCGGTGACGAGCAGTACTTC. Translation: CARNSNSAGDEQYF.

This rearrangement joins TRBV10-3 to TRBJ2-3; 7 bases fit TRBD1. CDR3 size: 14 residues. The V and J ends lost 10 bases and 6 bases, in that order; junction bases with no gene match: 13. Germline V gene data show CDR1 as ENHRY and CDR2 as SYGVKD. The CDR3 nucleotides are TGTGCCACTCGCCCGACAGGGCGTATCGATACGCAGTATTTT. Amino acids: CATRPTGRIDTQYF.

The chain has TRBV9 and TRBJ2-4; the match to TRBD1 covers 7 bases. The J call is doubtful: the DNA matches TRBJ2-7 better. Germline V gene sequence: CDR1 SGDLS, CDR2 YYNGEE. The CDR3 covers 17 residues. This CDR3 reads CASSESSSGTAAYEQYF. In DNA form, the CDR3 reads TGTGCCAGCAGCGAAAGTTCTTCCGGGACAGCAGCCTACGAGCAGTACTTC.

This clonotype was recorded only once. J is TRBJ2-7 and V is TRBV7-2, with 10 bases identical to TRBD1. The J call is uncertain, as TRBJ2-5 better fits the DNA end. The V gene's germline CDR1 is SGHTA and CDR2 FQGNSA. CDR3 size: 15 residues. The CDR3 DNA is TGTGCCAGCAGCTACGACAGGGGGCTTCGGGAGACCCAGTACTTC. Translating it yields CASSYDRGLRETQYF.

The rearrangement uses TRBV29-1 and TRBJ2-3, with 7 bases that match TRBD2. This CDR3 is 15 amino acids long. V lost 3 bases, J lost 0 bases, and 6 bases stayed unmatched. Germline lookup yields CDR1 SQVTM and CDR2 ANQGSEA. The CDR3: CSVDAGGDSTDTQYF. The CDR3 nucleotides read TGCAGCGTTGACGCTGGGGGGGATAGCACAGATACGCAGTATTTT.

The chain combines TRBV9 with TRBJ2-4; D is possibly TRBD2 (5 bases). The germline CDR1 and CDR2 sequences are SGDLS and YYNGEE. The CDR3 loop spans 16 amino acids. Trimming removed 0 bases at V and 13 bases at J, with 23 bases between. CDR3 bases: TGTGCCAGCAGCGTAGGAGGGTCCATAGCCTACAATGAGCAGTACTTC. It translates to CASSVGGSIAYNEQYF.

This chain joins TRBV7-6 and TRBJ2-3; 11 bases align to TRBD2. The trim removed 5 bases at V and 4 bases at J, leaving 17 bases unmatched. The CDR3 is 19 residues long. Germline CDR1 is SGHVS and CDR2 is FNYEAQ. CDR3 sequence: CASSIPWALAGELADTQYF. The CDR3 nucleotides read TGTGCCAGCAGCATCCCCTGGGCACTAGCGGGAGAGCTGGCAGATACGCAGTATTTT.